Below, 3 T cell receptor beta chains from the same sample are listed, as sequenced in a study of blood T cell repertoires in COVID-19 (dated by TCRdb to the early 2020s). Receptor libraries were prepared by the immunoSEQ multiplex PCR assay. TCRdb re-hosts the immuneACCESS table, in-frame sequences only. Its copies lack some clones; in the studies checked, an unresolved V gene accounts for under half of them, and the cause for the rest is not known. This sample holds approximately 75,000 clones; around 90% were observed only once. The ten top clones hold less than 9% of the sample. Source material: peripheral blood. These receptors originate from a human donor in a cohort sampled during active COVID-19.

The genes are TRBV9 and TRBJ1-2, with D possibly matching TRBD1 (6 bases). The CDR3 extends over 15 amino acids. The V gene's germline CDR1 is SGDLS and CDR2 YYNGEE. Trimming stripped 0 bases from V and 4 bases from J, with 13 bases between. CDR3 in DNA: TGTGCCAGCAGCGTAGAGTTCTCGACAGGCTATGGCTACACCTTC. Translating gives CASSVEFSTGYGYTF. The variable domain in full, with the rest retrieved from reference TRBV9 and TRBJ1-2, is DSGVTQTPKHLITATGQRVTLRCSPRSGDLSVYWYQQSLDQGLQFLIQYYNGEERAKGNILERFSAQQFPDLHSELNLSSLELGDSALYFCASSVEFSTGYGYTFGSGTRLTVV.

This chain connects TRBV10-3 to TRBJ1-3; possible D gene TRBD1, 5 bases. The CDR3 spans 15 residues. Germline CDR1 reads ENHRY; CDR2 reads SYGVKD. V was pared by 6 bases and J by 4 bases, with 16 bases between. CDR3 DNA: TGTGCCATCAGCGAGGGGTCGTTCAGGGGAAACACCATATATTTT. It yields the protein CAISEGSFRGNTIYF.

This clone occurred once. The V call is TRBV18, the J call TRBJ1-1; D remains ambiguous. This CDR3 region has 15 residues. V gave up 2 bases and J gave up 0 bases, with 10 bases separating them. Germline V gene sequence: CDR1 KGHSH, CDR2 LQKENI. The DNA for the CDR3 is TGTGCCAGCTCACCAAGTGGAGGTATGAACACTGAAGCTTTCTTT. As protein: CASSPSGGMNTEAFF.